The 11 T cell receptor beta chains given below trace back to one sample, sequenced in a study of blood T cell repertoires in COVID-19. Only in-frame clones appear in the TCRdb table, and some are missing; sequencing was by immunoSEQ multiplex PCR. In the table there are under 150,000 clones, 70% to 85% of which are singletons. Sample: peripheral blood. These receptors were collected from a human donor in a cohort sampled during active COVID-19.

CDR3 region: CASSGGEGQETQYF. CDR3 DNA: TGCGCCAGCAGCGGAGGGGAAGGCCAAGAGACCCAGTACTTC. V gene TRBV5-1 combines with J gene TRBJ2-5; tentative D call: TRBD2 (6 bases). This CDR3 is built from 14 residues. The germline V gene encodes CDR1 SGHRS and CDR2 YFSETQ. Trimming took 4 bases from V and 1 from J, leaving 11 bases between them.

Only one count was recorded for this clone. The chain couples TRBV28 to TRBJ2-7, with TRBD1 matching over 10 bases. There are 17 residues in the CDR3. V gave up 4 bases and J gave up 9 bases; unmatched junction bases: 18. CDR1 is MDHEN, CDR2 SYDVKM, per germline. The CDR3 is CASSSYTNPDRGQGQYF. The CDR3 DNA follows: TGTGCCAGCAGTTCATATACCAACCCTGACAGGGGGCAAGGGCAGTACTTC.

The V call is TRBV5-6, the J call TRBJ2-6, with D unclear. V was pared by 4 bases and J by 2 bases, with 4 bases between. Germline V CDR1 and CDR2: SGHDT, YYEEEE. This CDR3 region has 13 residues. The CDR3 loop is CASSPAGANVLTF. DNA for the CDR3: TGTGCCAGCAGCCCAGCTGGGGCCAACGTCCTGACTTTC.

The V gene is TRBV19, the J gene TRBJ1-1, with TRBD1 identical over 7 bases. The V segment lost 7 bases and the J segment 5 bases; nucleotides outside the gene matches: 13. This CDR3 region has 15 residues. Germline V gives CDR1 LNHDA, CDR2 SQIVND (reference sequence). CDR3 in amino acids: CASTPNAGGGTEAFF. CDR3 sequence (DNA): TGTGCCAGTACCCCAAACGCAGGGGGTGGAACTGAAGCTTTCTTT.

CDR3 protein: CASSFGAANTGELFF. CDR3 DNA: TGCGCCAGCAGCTTTGGGGCGGCGAACACCGGGGAGCTGTTTTTT. The rearrangement uses TRBV5-1 and TRBJ2-2; possibly TRBD1 for D (5 bases). The V gene's germline CDR1 is SGHRS and CDR2 YFSETQ. This CDR3 is 15 amino acids long. The germline V and J ends were trimmed by 2 bases and 0 bases, with 8 bases remaining between them.

This chain joins TRBV4-3 and TRBJ2-3, with TRBD2 matching over 9 bases. V dropped 1 base and J dropped 1; count of bases not matched to a gene: 3. This CDR3 has 16 residues. Germline V gene sequence: CDR1 LGHNA, CDR2 YSLEER. The CDR3 spells CASSQVASGGTDTQYF. The CDR3 nucleotides are TGCGCCAGCAGCCAAGTGGCTAGCGGGGGCACAGATACGCAGTATTTT.

The V call is TRBV30, the J call TRBJ1-2; a weak D match, TRBD1 (5 bases). Looked up from germline, CDR1 is GTSNPN and CDR2 is SVGIG (reference sequence). The V and J ends lost 4 bases and 8 bases respectively, with 14 bases between them. The CDR3 is made up of 12 amino acids. The CDR3 DNA reads TGTGCCTGGAATAATAAGGGGAAAGGCTACACCTTC. It translates to CAWNNKGKGYTF.

The chain recombines TRBV6-5 with TRBJ2-3, with 7 bases fitting TRBD2. CDR1 is MNHEY and CDR2 is SVGAGI in the germline V gene. The CDR3 extends over 16 amino acids. V shed 0 bases and J 6 bases; nucleotides not matched to a gene: 9. CDR3 sequence (DNA): TGTGCCAGCAGTTACTCGCAGCGGGGAATGCATGATACGCAGTATTTT. The encoded protein is CASSYSQRGMHDTQYF.

This clone was found once. The V gene is TRBV3-1 (or the pseudogene TRBV3-2), the J gene TRBJ1-2; TRBD1 might be the D (5 bases). This CDR3 has 14 residues. Germline V gives CDR1 LGHDT, CDR2 YNNKEL (reference sequence). V dropped 1 base and J dropped 3 bases, with 9 bases sitting between them. CDR3 nucleotide sequence: TGTGCCAGCAGCCAAGTGGGGGGGGACTATGGCTACACCTTC. It encodes CASSQVGGDYGYTF.

This clone has only one observation. This sequence joins TRBV11-2 and TRBJ2-1; a possible D gene is TRBD1 (8 bases). This CDR3 is built from 15 residues. Per germline, CDR1 SGHAT and CDR2 FQNNGV. Trimming took 5 bases from V and 1 from J, leaving 12 bases between them. In DNA, the CDR3 is TGTGCCAGCAGCACAGGGGGGGGATCCTACAATGAGCAGTTCTTC. This codes for CASSTGGGSYNEQFF.

The genes are TRBV3-1 (or the pseudogene TRBV3-2) and TRBJ1-6, with TRBD1 matching 7 bases. Germline CDR1 reads LGHDT; CDR2 reads YNNKEL (reference sequence). V lost 4 bases, J lost 7 bases, and 4 bases stayed unmatched. There are 14 residues in the CDR3. The CDR3 sequence is CASSLRDRNSPLHF. CDR3 bases: TGTGCCAGCAGCCTTAGGGACAGAAATTCACCCCTCCACTTT.